This T cell receptor (beta chain) derives from a study of blood T cell repertoires in COVID-19. At the level of the study: The United States, Italy and Spain supplied acute and convalescent COVID-19 samples.

Participants, roughly 18 to 100 years old, spanned more than 20 US areas. Cohort allocation depended upon clinical history that participants reported. This clone has only one observation. In the authors' methods: Nucleated cell number was recorded as an estimate derived from reference gene primer amplification. The data were produced by immunoSEQ multiplex PCR, yet TCRdb's version contains in-frame clones alone and is incomplete. Clonal size and the V and J genes are those of that table, whereas D and trimming came from the DNA. The profile shows around 290,000 clones, around 90% of them singletons. The sequenced sample was PBMCs or T cells enriched from blood (not recorded which). The sequence was collected from a woman aged 55-70 years in a cohort exposed to, infected with or recovered from COVID-19 (not recorded which).

The CDR3 region has the DNA TGCGCCAGCAGCCAAGGGCCCTCTAGCACTGGGGCCAACGTCCTGACTTTC. Translation gives CASSQGPSSTGANVLTF. J is TRBJ2-6 and V is TRBV4-1, with a weak D call TRBD2 (5 bases). The CDR3 loop spans 17 amino acids. The germline CDR1 and CDR2 sequences are MGHRA and YSYEKL. Deletions cut 1 base from V and 2 bases from J, with 12 bases between.